The 9 T cell receptor beta chains given below trace back to one sample, sequenced in a study of T cell responses to AZD1222 COVID-19 vaccine (dated by TCRdb to 2020 to 2022). The time point label, read with the paper, signifies: baseline before first vaccination. The treatment or condition label, read with the paper, signifies: meningococcal conjugate vaccine given as trial control. The library was prepared using the immunoSEQ multiplex PCR assay. TCRdb re-hosts the immuneACCESS table, in-frame sequences only. Its copies lack some clones; in the studies checked, an unresolved V gene accounts for under half of them, and the cause for the rest is not known. The sample table records more than 140,000 clones; about 87% of these occur just once. The ten top clones hold about 3.4% of the sample. The sample in question was peripheral blood, obtained on day 0 of MenACWY control vaccination. These receptors were taken from an adult in good health.

This clone was observed a handful of times. The rearrangement joins TRBV12-3 or TRBV12-4 to TRBJ1-2; TRBD1 aligns across 9 bases. The J segment lost 4 bases and the V segment lost 7 bases, leaving 4 bases of the junction unmatched. The CDR3 has 13 amino acids. CDR3 sequence reads: CASTRDRVYGYTF. DNA for the CDR3: TGTGCCAGCACCCGGGACAGGGTCTATGGCTACACCTTC.

The gene calls are TRBV2 and TRBJ1-1; D remains ambiguous. CDR3 size: 15 residues. Germline V gives CDR1 SNHLY, CDR2 FYNNEI. V was trimmed by 0 bases and J by 0 bases, leaving 8 bases between them. The CDR3 region has the DNA TGTGCCAGCAGTGAAGCGCTCAGTTTGAACACTGAAGCTTTCTTT. It translates to CASSEALSLNTEAFF.

This sequence joins TRBV5-4 and TRBJ1-2; D is uncertain. V dropped 5 bases and J dropped 7 bases, with 15 bases sitting between them. The CDR3 has 13 residues. Germline CDR1 SGHNT, CDR2 YYREEE (reference sequence). The CDR3 protein is CASSSARLGGYTF. In DNA form, the CDR3 reads TGTGCCAGCAGTTCCGCACGCCTGGGTGGCTACACCTTC.

The V call is TRBV5-5, the J call TRBJ2-3, with 12 positions matching TRBD1. V gave up 3 bases and J gave up 11 bases; unmatched junction bases: 10. In germline, CDR1 is SGHKS, CDR2 YYEKEE (reference sequence). The CDR3 sequence is 15 residues long. This CDR3 is CASSYPGQGALGQYF. The CDR3 bases are TGTGCCAGCAGCTACCCGGGACAGGGGGCCTTGGGGCAGTATTTT.

The rearrangement joins TRBV6-5 to TRBJ2-2; 8 bases fit TRBD1. Germline trimming cut 5 bases from V and 8 bases from J; bases unmatched to any gene: 4. This CDR3 comprises 13 residues. Germline assignment: CDR1 MNHEY and CDR2 SVGAGI. The CDR3 nucleotides are TGTGCCAGCAGTCCTGGGACAGGAGGGGAGCTGTTTTTT. Translation: CASSPGTGGELFF.

The chain uses TRBV9 and TRBJ1-3; D is unclear. CDR3 length equals 14 residues. Per the germline V gene, CDR1 is SGDLS and CDR2 is YYNGEE. Trimming took 4 bases from V and 3 from J, leaving 11 bases between them. CDR3 amino acids: CASSPTTVGNTIYF. In DNA form, the CDR3 reads TGTGCCAGCAGCCCCACGACGGTTGGAAACACCATATATTTT.

V gene TRBV2 combines with J gene TRBJ2-4, with unresolved D. Trimming pared 5 bases from V and 8 bases from J, leaving 10 bases between. The germline V gene encodes CDR1 SNHLY and CDR2 FYNNEI. The length of the CDR3 is 12 residues. The CDR3 reads CASSLRPDIQYF. The DNA of the CDR3 is TGTGCCAGCAGTCTCCGACCGGACATTCAGTACTTC. Together with reference TRBV2 and TRBJ2-4, the CDR3 gives the full variable domain: EPEVTQTPSHQVTQMGQEVILRCVPISNHLYFYWYRQILGQKVEFLVSFYNNEISEKSEIFDDQFSVERPDGSNFTLKIRSTKLEDSAMYFCASSLRPDIQYFGAGTRLSVL.

Comment on this clone: Other DNA sequences in the sample encode the same CDR3. The chain has TRBV6-5 and TRBJ1-1; no definite D call. CDR3 length: 14 residues. Looked up from germline, CDR1 is MNHEY and CDR2 is SVGAGI. Trimming took off 7 bases at V and 1 base at J, with 13 bases between the two ends. DNA of the CDR3: TGTGCCAGCACCAAGCCGGGTCCGAACACTGAAGCTTTCTTT. Protein sequence: CASTKPGPNTEAFF.

J is TRBJ1-4 and V is TRBV6-5; a weak D match, TRBD1 (5 bases). This CDR3 has 15 residues. CDR1 MNHEY and CDR2 SVGAGI come from the germline V gene. V was trimmed by 6 bases and J by 6 bases, leaving 17 bases between them. The CDR3 sequence is CASSEMGEIDEKLFF. For the CDR3, the DNA is TGTGCCAGCAGCGAGATGGGGGAGATTGATGAAAAACTGTTTTTT.